This T cell receptor beta chain originates from a study of shared clonotypes between healthy human individuals. Points from the study as a whole: Represented genetic and exposure-history diversity was restricted by having few donors.

This CDR3 has 16 amino acids. Germline assignment: CDR1 MDHEN and CDR2 SYDVKM. Deep-level assay runs were performed. Original processing methods: With immunoSEQ giving junction-only sequences and no quality scores, filtering differed. Data came from immunoSEQ multiplex PCR; TCRdb stores just in-frame clones and leaves some out. That table furnishes V, J and clone size, whereas the DNA furnished D and trimming. The top ten clones hold 12% of a sample with a few hundred thousand clones, approximately 80% of them seen once. Notes on this clone: As yet, its antigen is unknown. A much bigger clone sits one base away, suggesting this may be a read error. In the same sample, other DNA sequences code for this CDR3.

Donors, healthy HIV-negative adults, lacked recent acute infections or vaccinations. This TCR came from a middle-aged woman in good health. Some clones in this sample may be carry-over from other donors' samples. This sequence joins TRBV28 and TRBJ2-1; D unresolved. Specimen: PBMCs. The CDR3 DNA reads as TGCGCCAGCAGTTTGCCCGGTGGAGTGTCCTACAATGAGCAGTTCTTC. Amino acid sequence: CASSLPGGVSYNEQFF.